The rows below give T cell receptor beta chains drawn from one sample of a study of neurological immune-mediated disorders. TCRdb analysed the 5' RACE reads with MiXCR anew, one entry per CDR3 protein. The table shows 11,000 to 15,000 distinct CDR3 sequences, with 8% to 13% occurring only once. Source material: PBMCs. These receptors were collected from a woman aged 40 to 50 in good health. Both conserved end residues are part of each CDR3. A D gene is named only where the DNA matches it firmly. Rows give clone size only sometimes, using once, few, many, or a class for an expanded clone.

clone size,D gene,CDR3 length,J gene,V gene,CDR3 protein,CDR3 DNA
many,NA,13,TRBJ2-2,TRBV6-5,CASSFISTGELFF,TGTGCCAGCAGCTTTATTTCTACCGGGGAGCTGTTTTTT
many,TRBD2,18,TRBJ2-1,TRBV5-1,CASSLAGTSGQKPDEQFF,TGCGCCAGCAGCTTGGCCGGTACTAGCGGGCAGAAACCCGATGAGCAGTTCTTC
many,NA,14,TRBJ1-3,TRBV6-1,CASSEGRVFNTIYF,TGTGCCAGCAGTGAAGGCAGGGTTTTTAACACCATATATTTT
many,TRBD1,20,TRBJ2-5,TRBV5-1,CASSYLSKITQGARQETQYF,TGCGCCAGCAGCTACTTATCGAAAATAACACAGGGGGCGCGGCAAGAGACCCAGTACTTC
many,NA,13,TRBJ2-5,TRBV7-2,CASSLFQGETQYF,TGTGCCAGCAGCTTATTCCAAGGCGAGACCCAGTACTTC
many,TRBD1,17,TRBJ2-1,TRBV4-1,CASSQDLGTGLYNEQFF,TGCGCCAGCAGCCAAGATCTTGGGACAGGCCTCTACAATGAGCAGTTCTTC
many,NA,13,TRBJ2-1,TRBV27,CASRPLVAGEQFF,TGTGCCAGCAGACCACTAGTGGCGGGTGAGCAGTTCTTC
medium-sized,TRBD1,15,TRBJ1-2,TRBV10-3,CATRGAGGLDYGYTF,TGTGCCACCAGGGGAGCAGGGGGCCTGGACTATGGCTACACCTTC
NA,NA,14,TRBJ2-7,TRBV27,CASSSWVGKYEQYF,TGTGCCAGCAGCTCATGGGTAGGAAAGTATGAGCAATACTTC
many,TRBD2,16,TRBJ2-5,TRBV5-1,CASSRRLAGGSETQYF,TGCGCCAGCAGCCGCCGACTAGCGGGTGGGTCAGAGACCCAGTACTTC
many,NA,16,TRBJ1-1,TRBV5-1,CASSLVGVKRSTEAFF,TGCGCCAGCAGCTTGGTTGGGGTAAAAAGGAGCACTGAAGCTTTCTTT
many,NA,15,TRBJ1-5,TRBV20-1,CSARVADYSNQPQHF,TGCAGTGCTAGAGTGGCAGATTATAGCAATCAGCCCCAGCATTTT
many,TRBD1,15,TRBJ1-1,TRBV14,CASSQLQGGNTEAFF,TGTGCCAGCAGCCAGCTCCAGGGGGGGAACACTGAAGCTTTCTTT
NA,NA,15,TRBJ1-2,TRBV23-1,CASSQMGGANYGYTF,TGCGCCAGCAGTCAAATGGGGGGGGCTAACTATGGCTACACCTTC
many,NA,16,TRBJ2-7,TRBV21-1,CASSKALRGLTYEQYF,TGTGCCAGCAGCAAAGCGCTACGAGGACTCACCTACGAGCAGTACTTC
few,NA,15,TRBJ2-7,TRBV27,CASSLAIGTVYEQYF,TGTGCCAGCAGTTTGGCTATCGGGACTGTCTACGAGCAGTACTTC
many,TRBD2,15,TRBJ2-1,TRBV7-2,CASSLASGRANEQFF,TGTGCCAGCAGCTTAGCTAGCGGGAGGGCAAATGAGCAGTTCTTC
many,NA,15,TRBJ1-6,TRBV11-2,CASSMKWGANSPLHF,TGTGCCAGCAGCATGAAGTGGGGCGCGAATTCACCCCTCCACTTT
many,NA,15,TRBJ1-1,TRBV6-5,CASTGGGSRGTEAFF,TGTGCCAGCACCGGGGGAGGGTCGCGGGGCACTGAAGCTTTCTTT
many,NA,14,TRBJ2-1,TRBV3-1,CASSQDERFREQFF,TGTGCCAGCAGCCAAGACGAGAGGTTTCGGGAGCAGTTCTTC
many,NA,14,TRBJ2-1,TRBV7-2,CASGQAMAYNEQFF,TGTGCCAGCGGGCAGGCTATGGCCTACAATGAGCAGTTCTTC
many,TRBD1,14,TRBJ1-5,TRBV19,CASSGTGYGQPQHF,TGTGCCAGCTCCGGGACAGGGTATGGACAGCCCCAGCATTTT
many,NA,15,TRBJ1-2,TRBV4-1,CASSQDGQPNYGYTF,TGCGCCAGCAGCCAAGATGGACAGCCAAACTATGGCTACACCTTC
many,NA,12,TRBJ2-5,TRBV20-1,CSARQGQETQYF,TGCAGTGCTAGACAAGGACAAGAGACCCAGTACTTC
many,NA,13,TRBJ2-5,TRBV7-9,CASSPGLEETQYF,TGTGCCAGCAGCCCAGGACTGGAGGAGACCCAGTACTTC
many,NA,18,TRBJ2-1,TRBV20-1,CSASTDSGAGLLYNEQFF,TGCAGTGCTTCTACCGACTCCGGGGCCGGCTTATTATACAATGAGCAGTTCTTC
many,NA,13,TRBJ2-1,TRBV7-2,CASSLPNGDEQFF,TGTGCCAGCAGCCTCCCTAATGGAGATGAGCAGTTCTTC
many,NA,14,TRBJ2-1,TRBV11-3,CASSPAGQINEQFF,TGTGCCAGCAGCCCCGCGGGACAGATCAATGAGCAGTTCTTC
medium-sized,NA,16,TRBJ2-5,TRBV28,CASSSLIGGILETQYF,TGTGCCAGCAGTTCACTGATAGGGGGGATTCTTGAGACCCAGTACTTC
many,NA,15,TRBJ1-6,TRBV20-1,CSAGRRGLGSSPLHF,TGCAGTGCTGGCCGCAGGGGTCTTGGGAGTTCACCCCTCCACTTT
many,NA,16,TRBJ2-7,TRBV5-1,CASSLDTPEVGSEQYF,TGCGCCAGCAGCCTCGATACCCCTGAGGTCGGCTCCGAGCAGTACTTC
many,NA,15,TRBJ1-2,TRBV3-1,CASSRTGGVTYGYTF,TGTGCCAGCAGCCGAACAGGTGGGGTAACCTATGGCTACACCTTC
many,TRBD2,17,TRBJ2-3,TRBV28,CASSPAGLAGGPDTQYF,TGTGCCAGCAGTCCTGCCGGACTAGCGGGGGGGCCAGATACGCAGTATTTT
NA,NA,13,TRBJ1-1,TRBV15,CATSRDLGDKAFF,TGTGCCACCAGCAGAGATCTAGGCGATAAAGCTTTCTTT
medium-sized,NA,15,TRBJ2-1,TRBV20-1,CSARGPTSSYNEQFF,TGCAGTGCTAGAGGTCCTACGAGCTCCTACAATGAGCAGTTCTTC
many,TRBD1,16,TRBJ2-3,TRBV20-1,CSARAIDRGGADTQYF,TGCAGTGCTAGAGCCATCGACAGGGGGGGAGCAGATACGCAGTATTTT
many,NA,14,TRBJ1-6,TRBV18,CASSRDRNNSPLHF,TGTGCCAGCTCACGGGACCGAAATAATTCACCCCTCCACTTT
NA,TRBD2,14,TRBJ2-2,TRBV20-1,CSADSGSTTGELFF,TGCAGTGCTGATAGCGGGAGCACCACCGGGGAGCTGTTTTTT
many,NA,13,TRBJ1-6,TRBV2,CASQREIDSPLHF,TGTGCCAGCCAAAGGGAGATCGACTCACCCCTCCACTTT
many,TRBD1,18,TRBJ2-7,TRBV3-1,CASSHAGTGTLGFYEQYF,TGTGCCAGCAGCCATGCCGGGACAGGGACTCTGGGGTTTTACGAGCAGTACTTC
many,TRBD2,14,TRBJ2-7,TRBV11-2,CASSLNPGGPEQYF,TGTGCCAGCAGCCTAAACCCGGGGGGACCCGAGCAGTACTTC
many,TRBD1,13,TRBJ1-2,TRBV5-1,CASSLEGTGGYTF,TGCGCCAGCAGCTTGGAGGGGACAGGTGGCTACACCTTC
NA,TRBD1,15,TRBJ2-7,TRBV7-3,CASSLPTGAYYEQYF,TGTGCCAGCAGCTTACCGACAGGGGCTTACTACGAGCAGTACTTC
NA,NA,14,TRBJ2-1,TRBV25-1,CASLDSGVYNEQFF,TGTGCCAGCTTAGACTCTGGGGTCTACAATGAGCAGTTCTTC
many,TRBD2,16,TRBJ2-5,TRBV3-1,CASSLFGRGVQETQYF,TGTGCCAGCAGCCTGTTCGGGCGGGGGGTCCAAGAGACCCAGTACTTC
many,NA,15,TRBJ2-1,TRBV6-5,CASSYSKPVYNEQFF,TGTGCCAGCAGTTACTCGAAACCAGTTTACAATGAGCAGTTCTTC
many,TRBD1,17,TRBJ2-1,TRBV5-1,CASSNGQGPSYYNEQFF,TGCGCCAGCAGCAACGGACAGGGGCCGTCTTACTACAATGAGCAGTTCTTC
many,NA,12,TRBJ2-5,TRBV20-1,CSARGGPETQYF,TGCAGTGCTAGGGGGGGACCGGAGACCCAGTACTTC
many,TRBD2,14,TRBJ2-7,TRBV5-6,CASSYPSGPYEQYF,TGTGCCAGCAGCTATCCTAGCGGCCCCTACGAGCAGTACTTC
many,TRBD2,15,TRBJ2-5,TRBV20-1,CSARGLADHWETQYF,TGCAGTGCTAGAGGCCTAGCGGACCACTGGGAGACCCAGTACTTC
many,NA,11,TRBJ2-5,TRBV27,CAAGSGKTQYF,TGTGCCGCGGGGTCGGGCAAGACCCAGTACTTC
many,TRBD2,13,TRBJ2-1,TRBV12-3/TRBV12-4,CASRLAGAYEQFF,TGTGCCAGCAGACTAGCGGGAGCGTATGAGCAGTTCTTC
many,NA,16,TRBJ2-3,TRBV28,CASSLLARTSTDTQYF,TGTGCCAGCAGTTTATTAGCTCGGACTAGCACAGATACGCAGTATTTT
once,NA,20,TRBJ1-1,TRBV12-5,CASGLSQGLGLRGMNTEAFF,TGTGCTAGTGGTTTGTCTCAGGGGTTGGGGCTAAGGGGGATGAACACTGAAGCTTTCTTT